Detailed here is one TCR beta chain. This clonotype was picked up many times. The clone's antigen remains unknown. Base qualities are not recorded, but no much larger clone differs from it by a single base. The CDR3 measures 14 amino acids from cysteine to phenylalanine. The entry retains the CDR3 DNA only, 42 bases that are in frame from base 1. The junction carries 15 bases between V and J, which are trimmed by 5 bases and 7 bases respectively. Based on the germline V gene, the CDR1 and CDR2 sequences are MGHRA and YSYEKL. The data belong to a study of tumor-infiltrating lymphocytes in primary liver carcinoma listed by TCRdb under 2017. About the investigation overall: Of the five patients (three men and two women, aged 30 to 69 years), four had hepatocellular carcinoma and one had combined HCC and intrahepatic cholangiocarcinoma. The five patients had tumors of stage T1-T3 N0M0, with maximum diameters ranging from 4.2 to 10 cm. For each liver tumor, the study sampled five regions along with adjacent normal tissue and blood, and applied TCRbeta repertoire sequencing, expression microarrays and whole-exome sequencing. To link TCRbeta repertoire diversity to the local molecular phenotype, the roughly 23 tumor region samples were profiled with Agilent mRNA microarrays. A total of about 35 specimens from 5 patients went through TCRbeta repertoire sequencing, namely 25 tumor regions, 5 adjacent noncancerous liver tissues and 5 peripheral blood samples. Repertoires from technical replicates were highly reproducible, with mean shared-clone rates roughly 0.86 and correlation coefficients above 0.95. Samples yielded roughly 3.5 to 8 million productive TCRbeta reads; read depth did not differ significantly between tissue types. The investigation overall reported the following: A significantly larger repertoire fraction was made up by the top 250 clones in tumors than in blood (p = 0.039). Repertoire overlap was found to be higher between tumor regions (mean approximately 35%) than between tumor-adjacent (approximately 17%) or tumor-blood (around 15%) pairs, consistent with antigen-driven expansion. Only the TCR beta chain was sequenced, so true repertoire diversity is likely underestimated because unpaired alpha chains were not captured. With just four to six patients in the study, the authors point out that the findings should be validated in a larger study. Only roughly 7-24% of top clones appeared in all five regions of a tumor, which suggests that tumor-infiltrating T cells are spatially heterogeneous. Bulk unsorted samples precluded comparing CD4+ and CD8+ T cell repertoires.

TCRbeta-specific cDNA was reverse-transcribed from 500 ng total RNA using a constant-region primer and ProtoScript II reverse transcriptase. TCRbeta libraries were built with three nested multiplex PCR rounds, a slightly modified ARM-PCR procedure. Each of the first two PCR rounds ran for approximately 10 cycles and used multiplex TRBV1-TRBV30 forward primers together with a Cbeta reverse primer. A final 25-cycle PCR with Deep VentR polymerase added sample barcodes and Illumina adapters. Amplicons of 200-500 bp were gel-purified with a QIAquick gel extraction kit before sequencing. TCRbeta amplicons were sequenced on an Illumina HiSeq 2500 with 250-bp paired-end reads. From the authors' description of their analysis: To recover full CDR3 sequences, reads were quality-trimmed using Trimmomatic v0.33 and paired reads were then merged using FLASH v1.2.11. V, D and J germline segments were assigned to the rearranged TCRbeta sequences using MiGEC v1.2.1b. Clonotype statistics and Shannon-Wiener diversity indices were computed with VDJtools v1.0.0. Except for diversity analysis, only each sample's 250 most abundant clonotypes were used in subsequent analyses to reduce sampling bias. TCRdb took the public reads, trimmed them with fastp at Q25, ran MiXCR for clone calling and kept in-frame beta chains. Here each entry gathers all rows of one CDR3 protein and keeps the most common genes and DNA. TCRdb, rather than the study authors, made the V and J calls. The sample profile shows some 43,000 distinct CDR3 sequences; approximately 70% of them were found once. The ten largest clones add up to 29% of the sample.

Without any cell sorting, total RNA and DNA were extracted together from roughly 21-30 mg of bulk tissue using the AllPrep DNA/RNA mini kit. Roughly five patients with histopathologically diagnosed primary liver carcinoma underwent surgical resection in China between late 2015 and 2016. Chronic HBV infection was present in the patients, and the patients were treatment-naive at sampling. Each tumor was sampled at five spatially separated regions: the superior, inferior, left-lateral and right-lateral poles and the tumor centre. According to histology, viable tumor cells made up more than 85% of every tumor sample. Fresh tumor and adjacent tissue pieces were bisected; one half was stored in RNAlater at -80°C, the other sent for histology.

This TCR was sampled from a middle-aged man with primary liver carcinoma and hepatitis B virus infection. The V gene is TRBV4-1 and the J gene is TRBJ2-1; the D gene assignment is ambiguous. The sample was liver tumor tissue from sampling region 5. The cell subset or site label here, explained by the study, means: tumor region T5, tumor centre. The DNA is TGCGCCAGCAGCTCCCTAGGGTCAGAGAATGAGCAGTTCTTC. Its product reads: CASSSLGSENEQFF.